Only a few counts were recorded for the clone carrying this TCR beta chain. Its antigen is not known. CDR3 size: 14 residues. Germline V lookup: CDR1 MNHEY, CDR2 SMNVEV (reference sequence). Deletions cut 3 bases from V and 2 bases from J, with 11 bases between. This sample was included in a study of CD8 T cells in ankylosing spondylitis. Overall study results and limits: There were earlier reports of some motif variants in reactive arthritis synovial fluid and blood. According to the report, clones linked to the disease were significantly enriched in matched synovial fluid samples taken from ankylosing spondylitis patients. The disease-linked clones had a CD8+ phenotype and low blood frequencies. In ankylosing spondylitis blood, a motif of roughly 8 highly homologous TCR beta variants appeared characteristic.

A quantitative 5'-RACE method, one with molecular barcodes, was used to make TCR beta libraries. Via MiXCR, TCRdb re-called the 5' RACE reads, giving one row per CDR3 protein. This table has about 750,000 distinct CDR3 sequences, under 20% appearing once. This receptor was identified in a male donor with ankylosing spondylitis. The chain employs TRBV27 and TRBJ2-7; possibly TRBD2 for D (6 bases). The sequencing input was blood, either unsorted or a sorted T cell fraction (not recorded which). CDR3 region: CASSFDSGAYEQYF. CDR3 bases: TGTGCCAGCAGTTTTGATAGCGGTGCCTACGAGCAGTACTTC.